This T cell receptor (beta chain) was obtained from a study of spatial heterogeneity in lung cancer. Study conclusions and caveats: Tumors with more nonsynonymous mutations had more expanded intratumoral alpha and beta TCRs.

This CDR3 spans 13 amino acids. V lost 3 bases and J lost 4; bases outside the gene matches: 2. Germline CDR1 LGHNA, CDR2 YSLEER. This sample's time point: sample taken at primary tumor resection. Frozen PBMC, nontumor lung or tumor provided whole RNA, which was sequenced unsorted. Comment on this clonotype: Its antigen is as yet unknown. This beta chain lies outside the target of a library built for alpha chains; its clone size means little.

One entry per CDR3 protein, called by TCRdb with MiXCR from the 5' RACE reads. In the table there are approximately 1,500 distinct CDR3 sequences, 20% of which are singletons. The sequence was obtained from a male donor with early-stage non-small cell lung cancer. The specimen was lung tumor tissue, collected at surgery. This chain links TRBV4-3 with TRBJ1-1, with 7 bases matching TRBD1. The CDR3 loop is CASSQRGLTEAFF. In nucleotides, the CDR3 is TGCGCCAGCAGCCAGAGGGGGCTCACTGAAGCTTTCTTT.